Listed below are T cell receptor beta chains from one sample, sequenced in a study of cytomegalovirus exposure and HLA in healthy donors. The assay was immunoSEQ multiplex PCR, and TCRdb's table has in-frame clones only and misses some. The sample contains around 95,000 clones, about 80% of which appear only once. The specimen sequenced was PBMCs. All receptors come from a man aged 25-40 years in good health and CMV-seropositive. The CDR3 runs from the conserved cysteine through the conserved F or W. D genes are given only for firm matches. Rows may omit the clone size; those that give it use once, few, many or a size class.

J: TRBJ1-5; V: TRBV19; D: -; size: -; DNA: TGTGCCAGTAGTCTGGACACCAATAGCAATCAGCCCCAGCATTTT; CDR3: CASSLDTNSNQPQHF
J: TRBJ1-1; V: TRBV29-1; D: TRBD1; size: -; DNA: TGCAGCGTCGCCCGGACAGGAGGGACTGAAGCTTTCTTT; CDR3: CSVARTGGTEAFF
J: TRBJ2-3; V: TRBV18; D: TRBD1; size: -; DNA: TGTGCCAGCTCGTCGACAGGGGTCACAGATACGCAGTATTTT; CDR3: CASSSTGVTDTQYF
J: TRBJ1-1; V: TRBV4-1; D: TRBD1; size: few; DNA: TGCGCCAGCGGGACAGTTATGAACACTGAAGCTTTCTTT; CDR3: CASGTVMNTEAFF
J: TRBJ2-7; V: TRBV6-6; D: -; size: few; DNA: TGTGCCAGCAGTTACCCCGGGTATGCCTCCGAGCAGTACTTC; CDR3: CASSYPGYASEQYF
J: TRBJ2-5; V: TRBV6-6; D: -; size: -; DNA: TGTGCCAGCAGTTTTTTTCGGGGCTCGGGGGGCGAGACCCAGTACTTC; CDR3: CASSFFRGSGGETQYF
J: TRBJ1-1; V: TRBV5-8; D: TRBD1; size: -; DNA: TGTGCCAGCAGCCCGACAGGGGCAAACACTGAAGCTTTCTTT; CDR3: CASSPTGANTEAFF
J: TRBJ2-5; V: TRBV19; D: TRBD1; size: -; DNA: TGTGCCAGTAGTACGGACAGGAGGCGGGAGACCCAGTACTTC; CDR3: CASSTDRRRETQYF
J: TRBJ2-3; V: TRBV10-2; D: -; size: -; DNA: TGCGCCAGCAGTGTTGAGGGCCAACTTCCATCGCAGTATTTT; CDR3: CASSVEGQLPSQYF
J: TRBJ1-5; V: TRBV4-3; D: -; size: medium-sized; DNA: TGCGCCAGCAGCCCCCAAGGGGGAAATCAGCCCCAGCATTTT; CDR3: CASSPQGGNQPQHF
J: TRBJ1-1; V: TRBV7-3; D: -; size: few; DNA: TGTGCCAGCAGCTTAACATCAGGGAACACTGAAGCTTTCTTT; CDR3: CASSLTSGNTEAFF
J: TRBJ2-7; V: TRBV7-2; D: TRBD2; size: -; DNA: TGTGCCAGCTTCCCGATAGCGGGGGCCTCCTACGAGCAGTACTTC; CDR3: CASFPIAGASYEQYF
J: TRBJ1-2; V: TRBV30; D: -; size: -; DNA: TGTGCCTGGACCTCGGACAGTCCGGGGGGCTACACCTTC; CDR3: CAWTSDSPGGYTF
J: TRBJ2-1; V: TRBV25-1; D: -; size: once; DNA: TGTGCCAGCAGTGCTAGCGCCACGGGCTACGGTCAGCAGTTCTTC; CDR3: CASSASATGYGQQFF
J: TRBJ2-5; V: TRBV19; D: TRBD1; size: once; DNA: TGTGCCAGTAGTATTCAGGGGGCTACGAGGGAGACCCAGTACTTC; CDR3: CASSIQGATRETQYF
J: TRBJ1-2; V: TRBV4-2; D: -; size: few; DNA: TGTGCCAGCAGCCAAGAGCCCAGAAAAAGCTATGGCTACACCTTC; CDR3: CASSQEPRKSYGYTF
J: TRBJ2-1; V: TRBV5-6; D: -; size: -; DNA: TGTGCCAGCAGCGAGGTGCTTGAGCAGTTCTTC; CDR3: CASSEVLEQFF
J: TRBJ2-7; V: TRBV6-5; D: -; size: -; DNA: TGTGCCAGCAGCACAGGGACCTACGAGCAGTACTTC; CDR3: CASSTGTYEQYF
J: TRBJ2-2; V: TRBV6-5; D: -; size: -; DNA: TGTGCCAGCCGACTAAACACCGGGGAGCTGTTTTTT; CDR3: CASRLNTGELFF
J: TRBJ1-5; V: TRBV12-5; D: TRBD1; size: -; DNA: TGTGCTAGTGCCCTAACAGGGGGGGATCAGCCCCAGCATTTT; CDR3: CASALTGGDQPQHF
J: TRBJ2-7; V: TRBV5-1; D: TRBD1; size: -; DNA: TGCGCCAGCAGCGTTAGACAGGGCTACGAGCAGTACTTC; CDR3: CASSVRQGYEQYF
J: TRBJ2-3; V: TRBV18; D: TRBD2; size: -; DNA: TGTGCCAGCTCACCTAGGCTAGCGGGGGGCACAGATACGCAGTATTTT; CDR3: CASSPRLAGGTDTQYF
J: TRBJ1-3; V: TRBV29-1; D: -; size: -; DNA: TGCAGCGTCCGAACCAGGGGTTCAGGAAACACCATATATTTT; CDR3: CSVRTRGSGNTIYF
J: TRBJ1-5; V: TRBV6-5; D: -; size: -; DNA: TGTGCCAGCAGTGTTTCGCGCTATAGCAATCAGCCCCAGCATTTT; CDR3: CASSVSRYSNQPQHF
J: TRBJ2-7; V: TRBV7-2; D: TRBD2; size: -; DNA: TGTGCCAGCAGCCCTCCCCTAGCGGGGGGGACTTACGAGCAGTACTTC; CDR3: CASSPPLAGGTYEQYF
J: TRBJ2-7; V: TRBV30; D: -; size: -; DNA: TGTGCCTGGAGGACTCCTCCAAACTACGAGCAGTACTTC; CDR3: CAWRTPPNYEQYF
J: TRBJ2-7; V: TRBV30; D: -; size: -; DNA: TGTGCCTGGAGTGTAGGGTGGGAGGCTACCTACGAGCAGTACTTC; CDR3: CAWSVGWEATYEQYF
J: TRBJ1-3; V: TRBV7-9; D: TRBD1; size: -; DNA: TGTGCCAGCAGCTCCGACAGGGGGTACTCTGGAAACACCATATATTTT; CDR3: CASSSDRGYSGNTIYF
J: TRBJ2-7; V: TRBV7-9; D: TRBD1; size: -; DNA: TGTGCCAGCAGTCCGACAGGGATGTACGAGCAGTACTTC; CDR3: CASSPTGMYEQYF
J: TRBJ1-1; V: TRBV7-2; D: TRBD1; size: -; DNA: TGTGCCAGCAGCCTGACAGGGGTAATCACTGAAGCTTTCTTT; CDR3: CASSLTGVITEAFF
J: TRBJ1-1; V: TRBV7-6; D: -; size: -; DNA: TGTGCCGGCAGCCCGCGGACAGTGAACACTGAAGCTTTCTTT; CDR3: CAGSPRTVNTEAFF
J: TRBJ2-3; V: TRBV9; D: TRBD1; size: -; DNA: TGTGCCAGCAGCGGAACCCCCGGGACAGGGGTAACAGATACGCAGTATTTT; CDR3: CASSGTPGTGVTDTQYF
J: TRBJ1-2; V: TRBV28; D: -; size: -; DNA: TGTGCCAGCAGACCCATCGACAGAGGAGGCTACACCTTC; CDR3: CASRPIDRGGYTF
J: TRBJ2-5; V: TRBV7-2; D: TRBD1; size: few; DNA: TGTGCCAGCAGCTCCGGACAGGGGGGAGAGACCCAGTACTTC; CDR3: CASSSGQGGETQYF
J: TRBJ1-1; V: TRBV5-6; D: -; size: few; DNA: TGTGCCAGCAGCTTGGATCAGGGCGAGGCTGAAGCTTTCTTT; CDR3: CASSLDQGEAEAFF
J: TRBJ2-2; V: TRBV7-9; D: TRBD2; size: -; DNA: TGTGCCAGCAGCCCAAGCACTAGCGGGGGTTTCACCGGGGAGCTGTTTTTT; CDR3: CASSPSTSGGFTGELFF
J: TRBJ1-1; V: TRBV5-1; D: TRBD1; size: -; DNA: TGCGCCAGCAGCTACTGGACAGGGAACACTGAAGCTTTCTTT; CDR3: CASSYWTGNTEAFF
J: TRBJ1-4; V: TRBV7-7; D: TRBD1; size: -; DNA: TGTGCCAGCATCATAGCGGGGGCGGACAGGGCCCGTTTCGCAACTAATGAAAAACTGTTTTTT; CDR3: CASIIAGADRARFATNEKLFF
J: TRBJ1-5; V: TRBV2; D: TRBD1; size: -; DNA: TGTGCCAGCAGTGAAGTGTTTTCGGGACAGCTCCAATCGGCCCAGCATTTT; CDR3: CASSEVFSGQLQSAQHF
J: TRBJ1-1; V: TRBV5-1; D: TRBD1; size: few; DNA: TGCGCCAGCAGCTTTCAACAGGGGAGCGGTGAAGCTTTCTTT; CDR3: CASSFQQGSGEAFF
J: TRBJ2-7; V: TRBV5-4; D: -; size: -; DNA: TGTGCCAGCAGCTATCCCACAGGGGGAGGGGGCGAGCAGTACTTC; CDR3: CASSYPTGGGGEQYF
J: TRBJ1-1; V: TRBV11-2; D: TRBD1; size: -; DNA: TGTGCCAGCAGCATGAGGACAGGGGCGGCCACTGAAGCTTTCTTT; CDR3: CASSMRTGAATEAFF
J: TRBJ2-7; V: TRBV2; D: -; size: few; DNA: TGTGCCAGCAGTGACGGGGGCTACGAGCAGTACTTC; CDR3: CASSDGGYEQYF
J: TRBJ2-7; V: TRBV20-1; D: -; size: -; DNA: TGCAGTGCTCTTCTCTACGAGCAGTACTTC; CDR3: CSALLYEQYF
J: TRBJ1-1; V: TRBV29-1; D: -; size: -; DNA: TGCAGCGTTGAAGTTCCGAGTCCTAATACTGAAGCTTTCTTT; CDR3: CSVEVPSPNTEAFF
J: TRBJ2-7; V: TRBV18; D: TRBD1; size: -; DNA: TGTGCCAGCTCACCACCAGCAGGGGGCGGCTTCAACGAGCAGTACTTC; CDR3: CASSPPAGGGFNEQYF
J: TRBJ1-1; V: TRBV5-6; D: TRBD1; size: -; DNA: TGTGCCAGCAGCAGACAACAGGGGATAACTGAAGCTTTCTTT; CDR3: CASSRQQGITEAFF
J: TRBJ2-3; V: TRBV5-1; D: -; size: -; DNA: TGCGCCAGCAGCACGGGGACTTTTCCAGATACGCAGTATTTT; CDR3: CASSTGTFPDTQYF
J: TRBJ1-4; V: TRBV2; D: -; size: -; DNA: TGTGCCAGCAGTACAGGCGCAACTAATGAAAAACTGTTTTTT; CDR3: CASSTGATNEKLFF
J: TRBJ1-5; V: TRBV6-1; D: -; size: -; DNA: TGTGCCAGCAGTGAAAGCCGGTATAGCAATCAGCCCCAGCATTTT; CDR3: CASSESRYSNQPQHF
J: TRBJ1-1; V: TRBV25-1; D: TRBD1; size: -; DNA: TGTGCCAGCAGTGAATTTGGGGACAGGGGGAACACTGAAGCTTTCTTT; CDR3: CASSEFGDRGNTEAFF
J: TRBJ2-7; V: TRBV7-2; D: -; size: once; DNA: TGTGCCAGCAGCTTACCTTCAGGGGCCTACGAGCAGTACTTC; CDR3: CASSLPSGAYEQYF
J: TRBJ1-2; V: TRBV10-3; D: TRBD1; size: many; DNA: TGTGCCATCAGTGCCGGGACAGCCGCTCCTGGCTACACCTTC; CDR3: CAISAGTAAPGYTF
J: TRBJ1-1; V: TRBV29-1; D: TRBD1; size: -; DNA: TGCAGCGTCCTATCCGACAGGGTTAACGCTGAAGCTTTCTTT; CDR3: CSVLSDRVNAEAFF
J: TRBJ1-2; V: TRBV12-2; D: -; size: -; DNA: TGTGCAAGTCGCTTCCTCCCGGGCTCCGGGGGACCTTATGGCTACACCTTC; CDR3: CASRFLPGSGGPYGYTF